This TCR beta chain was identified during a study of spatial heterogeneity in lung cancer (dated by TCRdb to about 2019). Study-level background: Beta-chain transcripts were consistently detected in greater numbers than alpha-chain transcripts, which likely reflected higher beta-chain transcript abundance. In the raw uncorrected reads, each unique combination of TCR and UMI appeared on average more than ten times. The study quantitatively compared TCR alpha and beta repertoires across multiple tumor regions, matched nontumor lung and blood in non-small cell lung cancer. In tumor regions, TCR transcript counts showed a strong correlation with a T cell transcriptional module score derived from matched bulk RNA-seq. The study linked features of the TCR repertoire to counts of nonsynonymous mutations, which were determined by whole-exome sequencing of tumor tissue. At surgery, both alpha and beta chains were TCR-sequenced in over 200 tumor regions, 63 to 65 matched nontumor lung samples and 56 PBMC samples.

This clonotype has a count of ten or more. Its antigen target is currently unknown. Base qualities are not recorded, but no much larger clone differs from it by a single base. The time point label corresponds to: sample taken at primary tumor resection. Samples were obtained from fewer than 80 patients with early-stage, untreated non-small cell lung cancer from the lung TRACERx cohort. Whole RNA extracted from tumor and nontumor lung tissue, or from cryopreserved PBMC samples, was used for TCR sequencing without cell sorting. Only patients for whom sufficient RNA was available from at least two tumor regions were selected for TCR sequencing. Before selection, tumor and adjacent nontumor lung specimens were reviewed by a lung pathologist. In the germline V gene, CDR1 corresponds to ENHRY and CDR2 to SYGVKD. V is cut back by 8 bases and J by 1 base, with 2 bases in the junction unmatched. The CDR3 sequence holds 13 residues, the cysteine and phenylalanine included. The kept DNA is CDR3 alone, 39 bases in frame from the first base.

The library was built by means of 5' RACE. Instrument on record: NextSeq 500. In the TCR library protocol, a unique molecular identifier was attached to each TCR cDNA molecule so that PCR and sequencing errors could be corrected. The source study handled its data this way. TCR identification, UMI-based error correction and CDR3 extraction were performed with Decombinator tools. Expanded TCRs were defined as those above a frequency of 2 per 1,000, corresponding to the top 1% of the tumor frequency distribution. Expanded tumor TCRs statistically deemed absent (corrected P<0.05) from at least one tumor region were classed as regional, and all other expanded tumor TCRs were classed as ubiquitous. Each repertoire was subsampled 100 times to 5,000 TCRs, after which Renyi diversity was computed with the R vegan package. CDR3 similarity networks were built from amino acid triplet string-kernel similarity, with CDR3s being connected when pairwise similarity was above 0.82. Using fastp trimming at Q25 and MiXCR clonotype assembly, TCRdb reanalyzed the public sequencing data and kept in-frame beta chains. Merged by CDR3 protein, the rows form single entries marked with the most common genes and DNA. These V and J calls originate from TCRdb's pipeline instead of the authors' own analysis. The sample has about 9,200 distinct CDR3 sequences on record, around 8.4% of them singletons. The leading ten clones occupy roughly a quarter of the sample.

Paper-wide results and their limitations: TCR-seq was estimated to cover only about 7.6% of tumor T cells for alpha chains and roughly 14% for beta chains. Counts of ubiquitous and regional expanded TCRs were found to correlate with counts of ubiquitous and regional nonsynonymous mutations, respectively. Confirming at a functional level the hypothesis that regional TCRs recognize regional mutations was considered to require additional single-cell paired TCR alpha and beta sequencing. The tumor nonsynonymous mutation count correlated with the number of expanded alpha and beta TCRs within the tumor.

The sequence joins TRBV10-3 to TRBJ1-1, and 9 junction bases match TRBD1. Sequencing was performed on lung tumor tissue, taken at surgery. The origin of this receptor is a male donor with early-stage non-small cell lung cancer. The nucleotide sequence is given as TGTGCCATCGGACAGGGGACGAACACTGAAGCTTTCTTT. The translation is CAIGQGTNTEAFF.